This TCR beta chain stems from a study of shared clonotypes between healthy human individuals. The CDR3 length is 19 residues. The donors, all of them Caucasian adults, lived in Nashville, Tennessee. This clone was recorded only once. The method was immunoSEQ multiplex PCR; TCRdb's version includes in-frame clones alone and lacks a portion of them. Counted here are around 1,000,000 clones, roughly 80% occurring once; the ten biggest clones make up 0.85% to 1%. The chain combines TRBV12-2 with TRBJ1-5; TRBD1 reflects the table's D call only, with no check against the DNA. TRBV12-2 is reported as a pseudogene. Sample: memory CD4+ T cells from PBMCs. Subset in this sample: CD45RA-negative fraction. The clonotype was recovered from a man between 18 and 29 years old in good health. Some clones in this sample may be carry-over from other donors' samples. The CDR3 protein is CASRLASSRELNSNQPQHF. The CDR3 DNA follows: TGTGCAAGTCGCTTAGCGTCCAGCAGGGAACTTAATAGCAATCAGCCCCAGCATTTT.